Presented here are 32 T cell receptor beta chains from one specimen sequenced in a study of cytomegalovirus exposure and HLA in healthy donors. Amplification used 60 Vbeta primers and 13 Jbeta primers. This table comes from immunoSEQ multiplex PCR, and its TCRdb copy is limited to in-frame clones, with some not included. In all, the sample yields over 100,000 clones. Material for sequencing was PBMCs. The source is a woman aged 40-49 years in good health and CMV-seropositive.

This CDR3 is CASSVTQTGNTIYF. The CDR3, as DNA: TGTGCCAGCAGTGTAACACAAACTGGAAACACCATATATTTT. The chain has TRBV9 and TRBJ1-3; no clear D gene. V shed 5 bases and J shed 2 bases, with 11 bases lying between them. CDR1 and CDR2 (germline): SGDLS, YYNGEE. The CDR3 is made up of 14 amino acids.

With regard to this clone: The identical CDR3 is also encoded by other nucleotide sequences in the sample. The J gene is TRBJ1-1, the V gene TRBV19; 7 nucleotides align to TRBD1. Germline trimming cut 5 bases from V and 5 bases from J; bases unmatched to any gene: 11. The CDR3 runs 15 residues. Per germline, CDR1 LNHDA and CDR2 SQIVND (reference sequence). In DNA, the CDR3 is TGTGCCAGTAGTCCCTCCCCGACAGGGAGGACTGAAGCTTTCTTT. It yields the protein CASSPSPTGRTEAFF.

The chain couples TRBV9 to TRBJ2-5; D is perhaps TRBD2 (5 bases). V was cut by 0 bases and J by 3 bases, with 9 bases left in between. CDR3 size: 14 residues. Germline values: CDR1 SGDLS, CDR2 YYNGEE. The CDR3 loop reads CASSVGGAEETQYF. DNA of the CDR3: TGTGCCAGCAGCGTAGGAGGAGCGGAAGAGACCCAGTACTTC. The full variable domain, completed using reference TRBV9 and TRBJ2-5, is DSGVTQTPKHLITATGQRVTLRCSPRSGDLSVYWYQQSLDQGLQFLIQYYNGEERAKGNILERFSAQQFPDLHSELNLSSLELGDSALYFCASSVGGAEETQYFGPGTRLLVL.

This chain joins TRBV13 and TRBJ2-1, with 7 nucleotides matching TRBD2. V lost 2 bases to trimming and J lost 2 bases; unmatched junction nucleotides: 3. Germline-derived CDR1 and CDR2 are PRHDT and FYEKMQ (reference sequence). The CDR3 is made up of 15 amino acids. In DNA form, the CDR3 reads TGTGCCAGCAGCTTATCAAGCGGGACCTACAATGAGCAGTTCTTC. Protein sequence: CASSLSSGTYNEQFF.

DNA for the CDR3: TGTGCCAGCAGTCCCAGACAGGACCGGCGCACAGATACGCAGTATTTT. Translation: CASSPRQDRRTDTQYF. The chain is built from TRBV7-2 and TRBJ2-3; D might be TRBD1 (6 bases). This CDR3 region has 16 residues. The V end was cut by 6 bases, the J end by 1 base, with 17 bases between. From germline, CDR1 is SGHTA and CDR2 FQGNSA. Full variable domain (rest looked up from reference TRBV7-2 and TRBJ2-3): GAGVSQSPSNKVTEKGKDVELRCDPISGHTALYWYRQSLGQGLEFLIYFQGNSAPDKSGLPSDRFSAERTGGSVSTLTIQRTQQEDSAVYLCASSPRQDRRTDTQYFGPGTRLTVL.

The rearrangement links TRBV19 to TRBJ2-7; 8 bases line up with TRBD2. The CDR3 extends over 16 amino acids. Germline V lookup: CDR1 LNHDA, CDR2 SQIVND (reference sequence). V dropped 4 bases and J dropped 5; count of bases not matched to a gene: 13. The CDR3 region is CASSTPQEREIDEQYF. CDR3 DNA sequence: TGTGCCAGTAGTACCCCCCAGGAGCGGGAGATAGACGAGCAGTACTTC.

The chain links TRBV27 to TRBJ2-7; tentative D call: TRBD1 (6 bases). Per germline, CDR1 MNHEY and CDR2 SMNVEV (reference sequence). The CDR3 has 20 residues. V was shortened by 0 bases and J by 0 bases, with 24 bases between the two germline ends. The CDR3 coding sequence is TGTGCCAGCAGTTTATCGGGGCGTCCTGGGGGCGCATTCAACTCCTACGAGCAGTACTTC. Amino acid sequence: CASSLSGRPGGAFNSYEQYF.

V is TRBV6-5 and J is TRBJ1-2, with TRBD1 identical over 7 bases. Trimming at V came to 6 bases and at J to 3 bases, leaving 4 bases not matched to a gene. The V gene's germline CDR1 is MNHEY and CDR2 SVGAGI. The CDR3 has 13 residues. The CDR3 loop is CASRGTAYYGYTF. The CDR3 DNA is TGTGCCAGCAGGGGGACAGCCTACTATGGCTACACCTTC.

The chain joins TRBV6-6 to TRBJ1-5, with a weak D call TRBD1 (6 bases). CDR1 and CDR2 (germline): MNHNY, SVGAGI (reference sequence). This CDR3 has 15 amino acids. The V end was cut by 1 base, the J end by 3 bases, with 10 bases between. This chain's CDR3 is CASSYYRDNNQPQHF. CDR3 DNA sequence: TGTGCCAGCAGTTACTACCGGGACAACAATCAGCCCCAGCATTTT.

The chain combines TRBV25-1 with TRBJ1-6, with 9 positions matching TRBD1. The CDR3 is made up of 16 amino acids. CDR1 is MGHDK and CDR2 is SYGVNS in the germline V gene. With 3 bases clipped from V and 11 bases from J, the junction kept 11 bases outside the gene matches. The CDR3 is CASSDKVGQGRTPLHF. CDR3 nucleotide sequence: TGTGCCAGCAGTGATAAGGTGGGACAGGGTAGAACACCCCTCCACTTT.

The rearrangement links TRBV11-2 to TRBJ2-3, with 11 bases lining up with TRBD1. The CDR3 covers 17 residues. J was trimmed by 4 bases and V by 4 bases; bases with no gene match: 10. Germline lookup yields CDR1 SGHAT and CDR2 FQNNGV. CDR3 bases: TGTGCCAGCAGCTCCGTAGGGGACAGGGGGTTGTCAGATACGCAGTATTTT. Protein sequence: CASSSVGDRGLSDTQYF. The whole variable domain, filled in from reference TRBV11-2 and TRBJ2-3, reads EAGVAQSPRYKIIEKRQSVAFWCNPISGHATLYWYQQILGQGPKLLIQFQNNGVVDDSQLPKDRFSAERLKGVDSTLKIQPAKLEDSAVYLCASSSVGDRGLSDTQYFGPGTRLTVL.

The rearrangement joins TRBV6-5 to TRBJ1-3; no definite D call. CDR3 size: 14 residues. The ends were cut back, 2 bases at V and 4 bases at J, with 9 bases in the middle. Germline loops: CDR1 MNHEY, CDR2 SVGAGI. DNA of the CDR3: TGTGCCAGCAGTTACGGATCTAGAGGAAACACCATATATTTT. The encoded protein is CASSYGSRGNTIYF.

The chain links TRBV7-9 to TRBJ1-2, with TRBD1 matching 7 bases. This CDR3 is 13 amino acids long. Germline-derived CDR1 and CDR2 are SEHNR and FQNEAQ (reference sequence). Trimming at V came to 5 bases and at J to 8 bases, leaving 8 bases not matched to a gene. Here the CDR3 DNA reads TGTGCCAGCAGCCAGGACAGGAGTATCGGCTACACCTTC. Encoded protein: CASSQDRSIGYTF.

The chain couples TRBV7-9 to TRBJ2-5; 10 nucleotides line up with TRBD2. Germline CDR1 SEHNR, CDR2 FQNEAQ (reference sequence). This CDR3 has 14 residues. V lost 2 bases and J lost 3; bases outside the gene matches: 0. This chain's CDR3 is CASSLTSGEETQYF. The CDR3, as DNA: TGTGCCAGCAGCTTAACTAGCGGGGAAGAGACCCAGTACTTC.

Points on this clone: The same CDR3 also results from other DNA sequences found in this sample. V gene TRBV11-1 combines with J gene TRBJ1-2; D not resolved. Trimming shortened V by 1 base and J by 2 bases, and 5 bases separated the two germline ends. Germline assignment: CDR1 SGHAT and CDR2 FQDESV (reference sequence). The CDR3 totals 13 residues. The CDR3 DNA reads TGTGCCAGCAGCTTAGACAGCAACTATGGCTACACCTTC. This encodes CASSLDSNYGYTF.

The rearrangement uses TRBV19 and TRBJ1-5, with 7 bases aligning to TRBD1. V lost 5 bases to trimming and J lost 7 bases; unmatched junction nucleotides: 5. The CDR3 consists of 13 residues. Germline values: CDR1 LNHDA, CDR2 SQIVND (reference sequence). CDR3 DNA: TGTGCCAGTAGTCCTCAACAGGGGCAGCCCCAGCATTTT. Translation gives CASSPQQGQPQHF.

The chain has TRBV7-9 and TRBJ2-5; D remains ambiguous. Trimming cost V 5 bases and J 7 bases, with 8 bases left between them. Germline lookup yields CDR1 SEHNR and CDR2 FQNEAQ (reference sequence). The CDR3 extends over 11 amino acids. DNA for the CDR3: TGTGCCAGCAGCCCCGGTTGGACCCAGTACTTC. As protein: CASSPGWTQYF. Combining the CDR3 with reference TRBV7-9 and TRBJ2-5 gives the whole variable domain DTGVSQNPRHKITKRGQNVTFRCDPISEHNRLYWYRQTLGQGPEFLTYFQNEAQLEKSRLLSDRFSAERPKGSFSTLEIQRTEQGDSAMYLCASSPGWTQYFGPGTRLLVL.

The chain carries TRBV28 and TRBJ1-1, with TRBD1 matching 8 bases. CDR1 and CDR2 from the germline V gene are MDHEN and SYDVKM. The CDR3 length is 15 residues. The junction had 7 bases not matched to a gene; V was cut back by 6 bases and J by 1 base. CDR3 bases: TGTGCCAGCAGCAAAAGCGGACAGGGGAACACTGAAGCTTTCTTT. It translates to CASSKSGQGNTEAFF. Complete variable domain (other parts from reference TRBV28 and TRBJ1-1): DVKVTQSSRYLVKRTGEKVFLECVQDMDHENMFWYRQDPGLGLRLIYFSYDVKMKEKGDIPEGYSVSREKKERFSLILESASTNQTSMYLCASSKSGQGNTEAFFGQGTRLTVV.

The chain joins TRBV15 to TRBJ2-7, with 9 bases fitting TRBD2. The CDR3 has 18 amino acids. V was clipped by 4 bases and J by 4 bases; unmatched bases: 17. Germline CDR1 and CDR2: LNHNV and YYDKDF (reference sequence). The CDR3, as DNA: TGTGCCACCAGCACGGATGCCGGGACTAGCCTTAGGCCATACGAGCAGTACTTC. Residues: CATSTDAGTSLRPYEQYF.

J is TRBJ2-1 and V is TRBV28, with D maybe TRBD1 (5 bases). This CDR3 comprises 18 residues. Germline V gene sequence: CDR1 MDHEN, CDR2 SYDVKM. Trimming left V 7 bases short and J 0 bases short, with 22 bases between. The CDR3 DNA sequence: TGTGCCAGCAAAGGGTCCGTAAGGGGTGGCGGCTCCTACAATGAGCAGTTCTTC. This encodes CASKGSVRGGGSYNEQFF. The variable domain in full, with the rest retrieved from reference TRBV28 and TRBJ2-1, is DVKVTQSSRYLVKRTGEKVFLECVQDMDHENMFWYRQDPGLGLRLIYFSYDVKMKEKGDIPEGYSVSREKKERFSLILESASTNQTSMYLCASKGSVRGGGSYNEQFFGPGTRLTVL.

The V gene is TRBV9, the J gene TRBJ2-2, with D possibly matching TRBD1 (5 bases). Germline CDR1 is SGDLS and CDR2 is YYNGEE. The CDR3 sequence is 14 residues long. V was clipped by 7 bases and J by 1 base, with 11 bases between them. The CDR3 reads CASSGAVNTGELFF. In nucleotides, the CDR3 is TGTGCCAGCTCTGGGGCAGTGAACACCGGGGAGCTGTTTTTT. The variable domain in full, completed from reference TRBV9 and TRBJ2-2, reads DSGVTQTPKHLITATGQRVTLRCSPRSGDLSVYWYQQSLDQGLQFLIQYYNGEERAKGNILERFSAQQFPDLHSELNLSSLELGDSALYFCASSGAVNTGELFFGEGSRLTVL.

The rearrangement joins TRBV4-2 to TRBJ1-1; D perhaps matches TRBD1 (5 bases). Between the trimmed V and J ends, which lost 0 bases and 3 bases, there was a span of 11 bases. Germline CDR1 reads LGHNA; CDR2 reads YNFKEQ. The CDR3 is 15 residues long. The CDR3 DNA follows: TGTGCCAGCAGCCAAGATCAGGGTTGGGACACTGAAGCTTTCTTT. Amino acid sequence: CASSQDQGWDTEAFF.

The chain joins TRBV7-2 to TRBJ1-2, with 7 bases matching TRBD1. Trimming cost V 5 bases and J 3 bases; bases outside gene matches: 6. From germline, CDR1 is SGHTA and CDR2 FQGNSA. The CDR3 length is 14 residues. CDR3 protein: CASSPLDRDYGYTF. The CDR3 region has the DNA TGTGCCAGCAGCCCCCTAGACAGGGACTATGGCTACACCTTC. Full variable domain (outside the CDR3, taken from reference TRBV7-2 and TRBJ1-2): GAGVSQSPSNKVTEKGKDVELRCDPISGHTALYWYRQSLGQGLEFLIYFQGNSAPDKSGLPSDRFSAERTGGSVSTLTIQRTQQEDSAVYLCASSPLDRDYGYTFGSGTRLTVV.

V is TRBV5-4 and J is TRBJ2-2, with TRBD2 matching 8 bases. CDR3 length: 16 amino acids. Germline V lookup: CDR1 SGHNT, CDR2 YYREEE (reference sequence). V was clipped by 0 bases and J by 7 bases; unmatched bases: 8. For the CDR3, the DNA is TGTGCCAGCAGCTTGGGGCCAGCGGGAGATCTCGGGGAGCTGTTTTTT. Translated: CASSLGPAGDLGELFF.

The V gene is TRBV27, the J gene TRBJ2-7; D is unclear. Per germline, CDR1 MNHEY and CDR2 SMNVEV (reference sequence). Trimming cost V 3 bases and J 4 bases, with 13 bases left between them. The CDR3 extends over 14 amino acids. The DNA of the CDR3 is TGTGCCAGCAGTTTTAGACATTTAGGATACGAGCAGTACTTC. Protein product: CASSFRHLGYEQYF.

Comment on this clone: Germline and junction disagree at one end, which may indicate a read error. The J gene is TRBJ2-3, the V gene TRBV27; D is unresolved. CDR3 length: 11 residues. Germline loops: CDR1 MNHEY, CDR2 SMNVEV (reference sequence). The CDR3 DNA reads TGTGCCAGCCGTTTTATAGATACGCAGTATTTT. Amino acid sequence: CASRFIDTQYF.

The chain uses TRBV27 and TRBJ1-2; the D gene is possibly TRBD1 (6 bases). From germline, CDR1 is MNHEY and CDR2 SMNVEV (reference sequence). This CDR3 is 15 amino acids long. V was pared by 6 bases and J by 4 bases, with 18 bases between. CDR3 DNA: TGTGCCAGCAGCCGGACAAGGGGGTCCTTCTATGGCTACACCTTC. Protein sequence: CASSRTRGSFYGYTF.

The chain carries TRBV6-5 and TRBJ2-1, with 7 bases matching TRBD2. This CDR3 region has 9 residues. V shed 11 bases, J shed 8 bases, and the junction held 0 bases outside the gene matches. In germline, CDR1 is MNHEY, CDR2 SVGAGI. CDR3 sequence reads: CAAGDEQFF. DNA for the CDR3: TGTGCCGCGGGGGATGAGCAGTTCTTC.

The chain couples TRBV19 to TRBJ1-2; 11 bases match TRBD1. Germline assignment: CDR1 LNHDA and CDR2 SQIVND (reference sequence). The junction had 4 bases not matched to a gene; V was cut back by 1 base and J by 6 bases. The CDR3 has 15 amino acids. The CDR3 protein is CASSIADRGHHGYTF. In DNA form, the CDR3 reads TGTGCCAGTAGTATAGCGGACAGGGGGCACCATGGCTACACCTTC.

CDR3 sequence (DNA): TGTGCCAGCTCACCACGCCCGCCCAAGACAGGGGTGGGGAACACCGGGGAGCTGTTTTTT. It yields the protein CASSPRPPKTGVGNTGELFF. The genes are TRBV18 and TRBJ2-2; 8 bases agree with TRBD1. J was trimmed by 1 base and V by 1 base; bases with no gene match: 14. Per the germline V gene, CDR1 is KGHSH and CDR2 is LQKENI. The CDR3 loop spans 20 amino acids.

The rearrangement joins TRBV7-2 to TRBJ2-5; 14 bases are a match to TRBD2. Germline V CDR1 and CDR2: SGHTA, FQGNSA. V shed 5 bases and J 6 bases; nucleotides not matched to a gene: 5. There are 15 residues in the CDR3. As DNA, the CDR3 is TGTGCCAGCAGCGTAGGGACTAGCGGGAGCCAGACCCAGTACTTC. Protein sequence: CASSVGTSGSQTQYF.

The rearrangement joins TRBV6-5 to TRBJ2-3; 9 bases fit TRBD2. The germline V gene encodes CDR1 MNHEY and CDR2 SVGAGI. Trimming removed 2 bases from V and 3 bases from J; junction bases left unmatched: 3. The CDR3 spans 15 residues. The CDR3 sequence is CASSYLGLATDTQYF. CDR3 nucleotides: TGTGCCAGCAGTTACCTCGGACTAGCGACAGATACGCAGTATTTT.